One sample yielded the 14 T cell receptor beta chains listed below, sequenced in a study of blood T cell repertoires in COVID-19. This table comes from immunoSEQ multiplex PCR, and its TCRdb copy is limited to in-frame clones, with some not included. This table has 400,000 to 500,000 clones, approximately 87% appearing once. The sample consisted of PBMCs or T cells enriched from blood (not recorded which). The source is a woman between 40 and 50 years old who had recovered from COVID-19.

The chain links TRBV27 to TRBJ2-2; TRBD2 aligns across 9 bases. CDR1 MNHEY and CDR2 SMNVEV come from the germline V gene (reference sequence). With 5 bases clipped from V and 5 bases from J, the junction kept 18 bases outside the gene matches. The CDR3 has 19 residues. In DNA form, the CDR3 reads TGTGCCAGCAGTCCTTCCCCTATGACTAGCGGAGTGGGGACCGGGGAGCTGTTTTTT. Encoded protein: CASSPSPMTSGVGTGELFF.

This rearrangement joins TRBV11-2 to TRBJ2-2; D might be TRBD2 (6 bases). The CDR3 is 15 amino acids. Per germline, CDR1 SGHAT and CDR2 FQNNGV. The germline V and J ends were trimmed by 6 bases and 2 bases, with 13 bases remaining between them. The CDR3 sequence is CASRYSGSNTGELFF. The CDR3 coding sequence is TGTGCCAGCAGATATAGCGGCTCAAACACCGGGGAGCTGTTTTTT.

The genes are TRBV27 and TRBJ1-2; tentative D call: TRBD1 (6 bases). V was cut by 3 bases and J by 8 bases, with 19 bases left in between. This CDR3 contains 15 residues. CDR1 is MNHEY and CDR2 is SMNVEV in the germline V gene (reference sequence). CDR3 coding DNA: TGTGCCAGCAGTTTGCTGACAGGACCCTCGGAGGGCTACACCTTC. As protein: CASSLLTGPSEGYTF.

DNA of the CDR3: TGTGCCAGCAGCCAAGGCTCAGGGTGGAATCAGCCCCAGCATTTT. Amino acid sequence: CASSQGSGWNQPQHF. The gene calls are TRBV3-1 (or the pseudogene TRBV3-2) and TRBJ1-5; D possibly corresponds to TRBD1 (5 bases). This CDR3 has 15 amino acids. Germline loops: CDR1 LGHDT, CDR2 YNNKEL (reference sequence). The V end lost 1 base, the J end lost 4 bases, and 11 bases lay between the germline ends.

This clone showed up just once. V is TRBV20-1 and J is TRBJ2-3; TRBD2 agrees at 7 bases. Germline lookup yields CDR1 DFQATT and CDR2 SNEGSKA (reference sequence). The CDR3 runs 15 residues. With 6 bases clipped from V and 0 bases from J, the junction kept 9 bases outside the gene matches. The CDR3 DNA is TGCAGTGCCAGTCCCGTTAGCGGGAGCACAGATACGCAGTATTTT. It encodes CSASPVSGSTDTQYF.

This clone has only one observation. The CDR3 DNA follows: TGCGCCAGCAGCCAAGTCCTGCAGATCAATCAGCCCCAGCATTTT. It translates to CASSQVLQINQPQHF. The rearrangement links TRBV4-1 to TRBJ1-5; D remains ambiguous. This CDR3 spans 15 amino acids. Germline CDR1 MGHRA, CDR2 YSYEKL. With 1 base removed from V and 3 bases from J, the gap between germline ends came to 10 bases.

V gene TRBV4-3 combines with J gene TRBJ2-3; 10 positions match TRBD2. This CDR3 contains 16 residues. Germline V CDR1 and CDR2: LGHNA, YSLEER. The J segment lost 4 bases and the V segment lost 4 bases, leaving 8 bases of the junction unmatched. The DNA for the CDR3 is TGCGCCAGCAGCCCCAGGACTAGCGGATCGGCAGATACGCAGTATTTT. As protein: CASSPRTSGSADTQYF.

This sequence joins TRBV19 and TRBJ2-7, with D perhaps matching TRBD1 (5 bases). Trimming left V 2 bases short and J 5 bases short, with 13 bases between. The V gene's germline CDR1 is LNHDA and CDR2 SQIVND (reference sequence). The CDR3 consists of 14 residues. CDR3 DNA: TGTGCCAGTAGTATATGGGCCAGGGCCCACGAGCAGTACTTC. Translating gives CASSIWARAHEQYF.

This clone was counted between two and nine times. CDR3 protein: CASSYSSPGELFF. CDR3 sequence (DNA): TGTGCCAGCAGTTATAGCAGCCCCGGGGAGCTGTTTTTT. The chain has TRBV2 and TRBJ2-2; no reliable D call. CDR3 size: 13 residues. The V and J ends lost 5 bases and 6 bases respectively, with 10 bases between them. Per the germline V gene, CDR1 is SNHLY and CDR2 is FYNNEI.

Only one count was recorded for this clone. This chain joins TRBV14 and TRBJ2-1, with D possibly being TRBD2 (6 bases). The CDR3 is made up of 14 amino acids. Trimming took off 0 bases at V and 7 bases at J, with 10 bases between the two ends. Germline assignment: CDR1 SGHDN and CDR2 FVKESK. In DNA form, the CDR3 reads TGTGCCAGCAGCCAAGAAACTAGCAGGAATGAGCAGTTCTTC. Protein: CASSQETSRNEQFF.

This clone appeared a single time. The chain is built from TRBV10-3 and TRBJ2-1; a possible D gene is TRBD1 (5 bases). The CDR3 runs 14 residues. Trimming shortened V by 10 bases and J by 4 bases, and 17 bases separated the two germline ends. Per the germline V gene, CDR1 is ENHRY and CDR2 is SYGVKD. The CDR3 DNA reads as TGTGCCACCCTGGACATCGGCCCTTACAATGAGCAGTTCTTC. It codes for CATLDIGPYNEQFF.

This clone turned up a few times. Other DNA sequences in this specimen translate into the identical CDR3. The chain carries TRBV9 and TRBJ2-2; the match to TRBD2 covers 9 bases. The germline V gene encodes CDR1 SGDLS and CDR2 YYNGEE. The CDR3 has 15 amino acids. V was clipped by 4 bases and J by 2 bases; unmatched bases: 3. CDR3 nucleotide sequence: TGTGCCAGCAGCCCGGGACTAGCTAACACCGGGGAGCTGTTTTTT. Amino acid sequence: CASSPGLANTGELFF.

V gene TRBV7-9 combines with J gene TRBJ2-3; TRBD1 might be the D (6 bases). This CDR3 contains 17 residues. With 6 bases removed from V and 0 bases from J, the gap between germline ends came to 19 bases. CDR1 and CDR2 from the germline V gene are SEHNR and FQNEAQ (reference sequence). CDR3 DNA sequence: TGTGCCAGCAGTTGGACAGTTTACATTTCTAGCACAGATACGCAGTATTTT. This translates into CASSWTVYISSTDTQYF.

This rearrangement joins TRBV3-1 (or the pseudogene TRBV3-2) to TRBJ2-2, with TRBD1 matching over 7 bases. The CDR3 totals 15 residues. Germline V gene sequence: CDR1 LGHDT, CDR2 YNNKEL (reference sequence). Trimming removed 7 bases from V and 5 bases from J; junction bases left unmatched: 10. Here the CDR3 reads CASTETGWDTGELFF. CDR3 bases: TGTGCCAGCACAGAGACAGGGTGGGATACCGGGGAGCTGTTTTTT.